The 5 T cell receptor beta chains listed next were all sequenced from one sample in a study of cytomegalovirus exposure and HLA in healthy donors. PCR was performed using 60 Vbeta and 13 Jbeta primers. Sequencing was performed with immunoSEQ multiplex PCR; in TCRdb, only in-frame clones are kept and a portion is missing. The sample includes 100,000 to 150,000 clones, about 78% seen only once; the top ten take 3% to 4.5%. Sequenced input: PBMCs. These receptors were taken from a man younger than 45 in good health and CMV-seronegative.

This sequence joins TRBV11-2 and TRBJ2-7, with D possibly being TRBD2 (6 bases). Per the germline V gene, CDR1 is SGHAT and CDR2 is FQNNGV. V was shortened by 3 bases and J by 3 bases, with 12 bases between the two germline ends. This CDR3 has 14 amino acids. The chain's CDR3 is CASSFGRGSYEQYF. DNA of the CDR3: TGTGCCAGCAGCTTCGGGCGGGGCAGCTACGAGCAGTACTTC.

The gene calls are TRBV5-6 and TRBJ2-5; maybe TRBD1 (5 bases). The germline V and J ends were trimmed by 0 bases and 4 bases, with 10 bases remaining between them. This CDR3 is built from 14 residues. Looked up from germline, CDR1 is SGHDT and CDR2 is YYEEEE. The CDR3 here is CASSLVPGRETQYF. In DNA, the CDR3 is TGTGCCAGCAGCTTGGTGCCAGGGCGAGAGACCCAGTACTTC.

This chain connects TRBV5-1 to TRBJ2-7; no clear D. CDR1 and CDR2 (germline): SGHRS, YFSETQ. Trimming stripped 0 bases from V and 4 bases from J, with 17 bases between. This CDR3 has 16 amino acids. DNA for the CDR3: TGCGCCAGCAGCTTGGGCCCTATACAGTTAGATTACGAGCAGTACTTC. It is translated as CASSLGPIQLDYEQYF.

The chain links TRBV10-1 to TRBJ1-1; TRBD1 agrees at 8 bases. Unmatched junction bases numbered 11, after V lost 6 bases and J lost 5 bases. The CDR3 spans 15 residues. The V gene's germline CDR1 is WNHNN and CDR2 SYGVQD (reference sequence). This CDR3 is CASSAQGQGGTEAFF. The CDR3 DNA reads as TGCGCCAGCAGCGCCCAAGGACAGGGAGGGACTGAAGCTTTCTTT.

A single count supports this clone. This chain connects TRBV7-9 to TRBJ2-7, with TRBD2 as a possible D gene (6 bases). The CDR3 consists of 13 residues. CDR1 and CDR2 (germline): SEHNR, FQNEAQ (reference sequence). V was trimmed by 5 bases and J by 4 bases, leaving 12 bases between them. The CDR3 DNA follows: TGTGCCAGCAGCGCGGGACGGTCTTACGAGCAGTACTTC. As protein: CASSAGRSYEQYF.